Below are 27 T cell receptor beta chains sequenced from a single sample in a study of T cells after yellow fever vaccination. Using its own MiXCR run on the 5' RACE reads, TCRdb lists one record per CDR3 protein. The table lists more than 50,000 distinct CDR3 sequences, approximately 6.1% of them singletons. The sequenced sample was PBMCs, either bulk or a sorted T-cell subset (CD4+, CD8+, memory, or dextramer-sorted; not recorded which), obtained on the day of the yellow fever booster vaccination. These receptors all stem from a young man who received the YFV17D yellow fever vaccine.

This clonotype occurred many times. The V gene is TRBV7-2, the J gene TRBJ1-1, with a possible D match to TRBD1 (5 bases). Germline CDR1 and CDR2: SGHTA and FQGNSA. V lost 6 bases and J lost 4, with 12 bases in between. The CDR3 has 13 amino acids. The CDR3 DNA follows: TGTGCCAGCAGTACCCCCAGGGTCACTGAAGCTTTCTTT. Protein product: CASSTPRVTEAFF.

This clonotype has ten or more counts. V gene TRBV29-1 combines with J gene TRBJ1-4; 7 bases map to TRBD1. Germline loops: CDR1 SQVTM, CDR2 ANQGSEA. The CDR3 runs 12 residues. Trimming cost V 6 bases and J 7 bases; bases outside gene matches: 5. The CDR3 here is CSVQGNSEKLFF. CDR3 bases: TGCAGCGTACAGGGGAACAGTGAAAAACTGTTTTTT.

This clonotype showed up just a few times. V and J are TRBV27 and TRBJ1-1; D possibly corresponds to TRBD1 (6 bases). Trimming removed 3 bases from V and 4 bases from J, with 9 bases in between. Germline CDR1 is MNHEY and CDR2 is SMNVEV (reference sequence). This CDR3 has 13 residues. The CDR3: CASSFRGGTEAFF. CDR3 coding DNA: TGTGCCAGCAGTTTCAGAGGGGGCACTGAAGCTTTCTTT.

The chain uses TRBV3-1 and TRBJ1-5; unclear D gene. Trimming removed 1 base from V and 3 bases from J, with 10 bases in between. The CDR3 has 15 amino acids. The germline CDR1 and CDR2 sequences are LGHDT and YNNKEL (reference sequence). The CDR3 DNA is TGTGCCAGCAGCCAAGGCACCGGTTTCAATCAGCCCCAGCATTTT. Protein: CASSQGTGFNQPQHF.

This clonotype occurred many times. The CDR3 DNA reads TGTGCCAGCAGCTTAGCACTAGTACAGGGCCTCTCCTACAATGAGCAGTTCTTC. It yields the protein CASSLALVQGLSYNEQFF. The rearrangement links TRBV7-2 to TRBJ2-1; D perhaps matches TRBD1 (6 bases). The CDR3 length is 18 residues. Germline V gene lookup returns CDR1 SGHTA and CDR2 FQGNSA. V was cut by 0 bases and J by 0 bases, with 15 bases left in between.

The V gene is TRBV5-1, the J gene TRBJ2-2, with D unclear. Germline V gene sequence: CDR1 SGHRS, CDR2 YFSETQ. Trimming pared 2 bases from V and 2 bases from J, leaving 1 base between. The CDR3 has 12 residues. The chain's CDR3 is CASSFNTGELFF. CDR3 sequence (DNA): TGCGCCAGCAGCTTCAACACCGGGGAGCTGTTTTTT.

This clonotype was picked up many times. The CDR3, as DNA: TGTGCCAGCAGGACCCTCCGGGATTCCTACGAGCAGTACTTC. This codes for CASRTLRDSYEQYF. V is TRBV6-2 or TRBV6-3 and J is TRBJ2-7, with D perhaps matching TRBD2 (5 bases). Between the trimmed V and J ends, which lost 6 bases and 1 base, there was a span of 13 bases. Germline V gene lookup returns CDR1 MNHEY and CDR2 SVGEGT. This CDR3 has 14 residues.

This clonotype was counted at least ten times. This chain joins TRBV6-5 and TRBJ2-1; 7 bases agree with TRBD1. V trimming: 3 bases; J trimming: 2 bases; junction bases outside the gene matches: 10. Per the germline V gene, CDR1 is MNHEY and CDR2 is SVGAGI. This CDR3 is 17 amino acids long. CDR3 nucleotide sequence: TGTGCCAGCAGTTATTATACAGGGGTGAGGGCCTACAATGAGCAGTTCTTC. This encodes CASSYYTGVRAYNEQFF.

This clonotype was observed many times. The chain uses TRBV10-3 and TRBJ2-1; unclear D gene. In germline, CDR1 is ENHRY, CDR2 SYGVKD. This CDR3 is 12 amino acids long. With 6 bases removed from V and 7 bases from J, the gap between germline ends came to 10 bases. CDR3 DNA sequence: TGTGCCATCAGGAACTCGGCAAATGAGCAGTTCTTC. Translated, it gives CAIRNSANEQFF.

There are many counts of this clonotype. The J gene is TRBJ2-4, the V gene TRBV4-1; the D gene is possibly TRBD2 (5 bases). The CDR3 is made up of 14 amino acids. With 1 base removed from V and 4 bases from J, the gap between germline ends came to 8 bases. Germline V lookup: CDR1 MGHRA, CDR2 YSYEKL. CDR3 nucleotide sequence: TGCGCCAGCAGCCAAGTACCGGGGAAAAACATTCAGTACTTC. Its protein is CASSQVPGKNIQYF.

This clonotype was found a few times. This chain connects TRBV27 to TRBJ1-6; D is ambiguous. This CDR3 comprises 14 residues. Trimming cost V 4 bases and J 7 bases, with 11 bases left between them. CDR1 and CDR2 from the germline V gene are MNHEY and SMNVEV (reference sequence). The DNA of the CDR3 is TGTGCCAGCAGTTGGGCCTCGGGAAATTCACCCCTCCACTTT. Translation: CASSWASGNSPLHF.

This clonotype was seen a handful of times. The CDR3 region has the DNA TGTGCCAGCAGTTTTCGGGAGCCGAATTCACCCCTCCACTTT. This translates into CASSFREPNSPLHF. This rearrangement joins TRBV27 to TRBJ1-6; no clear D gene. Germline V gives CDR1 MNHEY, CDR2 SMNVEV (reference sequence). The CDR3 spans 14 residues. The V end lost 3 bases, the J end lost 7 bases, and 10 bases lay between the germline ends.

The table lists this clonotype with many counts. The chain uses TRBV7-9 and TRBJ1-1; no clear D. The germline V gene has CDR1 SEHNR and CDR2 FQNEAQ (reference sequence). V was pared by 1 base and J by 7 bases, with 16 bases between. This CDR3 has 15 amino acids. In nucleotides, the CDR3 is TGTGCCAGCAGCTTAGAAAAACTCGACGGAGATGAAGCTTTCTTT. Protein: CASSLEKLDGDEAFF.

This clonotype appeared many times. The gene calls are TRBV7-9 and TRBJ2-2; D is uncertain. CDR3 length: 12 amino acids. Trimming pared 2 bases from V and 2 bases from J, leaving 0 bases between. The germline CDR1 and CDR2 sequences are SEHNR and FQNEAQ (reference sequence). The CDR3: CASSLNTGELFF. DNA for the CDR3: TGTGCCAGCAGCTTAAACACCGGGGAGCTGTTTTTT.

The CDR3 is CASSWSLGYTF. CDR3 coding DNA: TGTGCCAGCAGTTGGAGCTTGGGCTACACCTTC. This chain links TRBV28 with TRBJ1-2, with D unresolved. V gave up 4 bases and J gave up 8 bases, with 8 bases separating them. The germline gives CDR1 MDHEN, CDR2 SYDVKM. The CDR3 sequence is 11 residues long.

This clonotype was seen more than once but under ten times. The chain recombines TRBV23-1 with TRBJ1-4; D is unclear. TRBV23-1 is treated as an ORF (open reading frame) with a function not yet certain. The CDR3 loop spans 15 amino acids. V shed 6 bases and J shed 8 bases, with 19 bases lying between them. The CDR3 nucleotides are TGCGCCAGCAGCCCTGAGTTAGGGTCGGGGGAAAAACTGTTTTTT. Protein sequence: CASSPELGSGEKLFF.

The gene calls are TRBV4-3 and TRBJ2-2; D is ambiguous. From germline, CDR1 is LGHNA and CDR2 YSLEER. This CDR3 is built from 15 residues. Trimming cost V 5 bases and J 5 bases, with 15 bases left between them. The CDR3 coding sequence is TGCGCCAGCAGCTCGGGTGCTAAGGGAACCGGGGAGCTGTTTTTT. Amino acid sequence: CASSSGAKGTGELFF.

This clonotype has just a few counts. The chain carries TRBV20-1 and TRBJ2-3; D is unclear. V was cut by 0 bases and J by 1 base, with 11 bases left in between. The CDR3 sequence is 15 residues long. Germline CDR1 and CDR2: DFQATT and SNEGSKA (reference sequence). The CDR3 region is CSARDSNPGTDTQYF. The CDR3 coding sequence is TGCAGTGCTAGAGATTCGAACCCTGGCACAGATACGCAGTATTTT.

V and J are TRBV9 and TRBJ2-3; 8 bases line up with TRBD2. The CDR3 is 17 amino acids. Per germline, CDR1 SGDLS and CDR2 YYNGEE. Trimming took 1 base from V and 5 from J; bases not matched to a gene: 12. Here the CDR3 DNA reads TGTGCCAGCAGCGTAACGGGCGACGGGGGGGCCAAAGATACGCAGTATTTT. Amino acids: CASSVTGDGGAKDTQYF.

CDR3 nucleotide sequence: TGCGCCAGCAACGGAGGAACAGTCCAAGAGACCCAGTACTTC. Amino acids: CASNGGTVQETQYF. The chain employs TRBV5-1 and TRBJ2-5, with D perhaps matching TRBD2 (5 bases). The CDR3 is 14 residues long. V was clipped by 6 bases and J by 1 base, with 13 bases between them. Germline V gene data show CDR1 as SGHRS and CDR2 as YFSETQ.

This clonotype was detected ten times or more. V is TRBV12-3 or TRBV12-4 and J is TRBJ2-5, with 7 positions matching TRBD2. Germline trimming cut 3 bases from V and 4 bases from J; bases unmatched to any gene: 14. The CDR3 has 17 amino acids. In DNA form, the CDR3 reads TGTGCCAGCAGTTTTATAGCGGGCTTACCTGGCCGAGAGACCCAGTACTTC. Its translation is CASSFIAGLPGRETQYF.

This clonotype showed up many times. This chain connects TRBV7-2 to TRBJ2-5; TRBD2 matches 13 bases. Germline lookup yields CDR1 SGHTA and CDR2 FQGNSA. The CDR3 has 18 amino acids. Germline trimming cut 1 base from V and 5 bases from J; bases unmatched to any gene: 10. CDR3 sequence reads: CASSLGTSGGALSETQYF. CDR3 coding DNA: TGTGCCAGCAGCTTAGGGACTAGCGGGGGTGCCCTCAGTGAGACCCAGTACTTC. The complete variable domain, with remaining parts taken from reference TRBV7-2 and TRBJ2-5, reads GAGVSQSPSNKVTEKGKDVELRCDPISGHTALYWYRQSLGQGLEFLIYFQGNSAPDKSGLPSDRFSAERTGGSVSTLTIQRTQQEDSAVYLCASSLGTSGGALSETQYFGPGTRLLVL.

This chain joins TRBV20-1 and TRBJ1-5; D is undetermined. CDR1 is DFQATT, CDR2 SNEGSKA, per germline (reference sequence). The CDR3 extends over 12 amino acids. V lost 6 bases and J 5 bases, leaving 11 bases between the germline ends. CDR3 DNA: TGCAGTGCCCGACTCATCCATCAGCCCCAGCATTTT. It yields the protein CSARLIHQPQHF.

This chain links TRBV25-1 with TRBJ1-2; no definite D call. Germline CDR1 is MGHDK and CDR2 is SYGVNS. The CDR3 spans 14 residues. V lost 4 bases and J lost 8, with 17 bases in between. The CDR3: CASSVGALMIGYTF. The CDR3 bases are TGTGCCAGCAGTGTGGGAGCCCTGATGATAGGCTACACCTTC.

This clonotype has ten or more counts. This chain connects TRBV4-3 to TRBJ2-6; 11 positions agree with TRBD1. The length of the CDR3 is 18 residues. CDR1 LGHNA and CDR2 YSLEER come from the germline V gene. V gave up 0 bases and J gave up 2 bases; unmatched junction bases: 3. CDR3 residues: CASSQEGQGATGANVLTF. The CDR3 region has the DNA TGCGCCAGCAGCCAAGAAGGACAGGGGGCGACTGGGGCCAACGTCCTGACTTTC.

This clonotype has a count of ten or more. V usage is TRBV4-3 and J usage is TRBJ1-6; TRBD1 agrees at 8 bases. The V gene end was trimmed by 0 bases and the J gene end by 5 bases; junction bases not matched to a gene: 0. The CDR3 runs 15 residues. Germline CDR1 LGHNA, CDR2 YSLEER. The CDR3 loop reads CASSQEDRDNSPLHF. The DNA of the CDR3 is TGCGCCAGCAGCCAAGAGGACAGGGATAATTCACCCCTCCACTTT.

This clonotype has ten or more counts. The chain recombines TRBV7-9 with TRBJ2-2; D not resolved. Trimming cost V 5 bases and J 1 base, with 23 bases left between them. Germline CDR1 reads SEHNR; CDR2 reads FQNEAQ (reference sequence). This CDR3 spans 19 amino acids. CDR3 in amino acids: CASSAPEKVTLLNTGELFF. The CDR3 DNA reads TGTGCCAGCAGCGCCCCTGAGAAAGTGACCCTTTTGAACACCGGGGAGCTGTTTTTT.